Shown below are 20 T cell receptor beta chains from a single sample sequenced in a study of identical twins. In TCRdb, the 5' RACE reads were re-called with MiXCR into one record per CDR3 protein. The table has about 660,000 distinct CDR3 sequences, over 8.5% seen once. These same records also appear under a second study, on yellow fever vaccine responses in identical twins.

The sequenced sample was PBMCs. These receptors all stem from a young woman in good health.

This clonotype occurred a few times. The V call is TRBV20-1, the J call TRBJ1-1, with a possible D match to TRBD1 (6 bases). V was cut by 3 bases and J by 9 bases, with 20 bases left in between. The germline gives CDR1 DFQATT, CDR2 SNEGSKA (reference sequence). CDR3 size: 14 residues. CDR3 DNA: TGCAGTGCTAGTATAGCCCACCTGGACAGTCAAGCTTTCTTT. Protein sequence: CSASIAHLDSQAFF.

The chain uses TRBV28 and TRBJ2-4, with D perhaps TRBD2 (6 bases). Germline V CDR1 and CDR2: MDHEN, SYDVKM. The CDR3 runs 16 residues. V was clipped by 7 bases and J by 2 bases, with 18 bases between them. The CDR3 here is CASTPPGELTKNIQYF. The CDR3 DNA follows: TGTGCCAGCACCCCCCCGGGGGAGTTGACCAAAAACATTCAGTACTTC.

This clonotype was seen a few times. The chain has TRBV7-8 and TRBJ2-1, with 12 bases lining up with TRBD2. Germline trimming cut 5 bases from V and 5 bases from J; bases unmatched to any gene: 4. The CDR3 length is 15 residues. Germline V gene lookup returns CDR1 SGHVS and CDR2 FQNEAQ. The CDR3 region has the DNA TGTGCCAGCAGCCCTAGCGGGAGGGAGAACAATGAGCAGTTCTTC. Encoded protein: CASSPSGRENNEQFF. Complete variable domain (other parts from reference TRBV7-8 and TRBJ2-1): GAGVSQSPRYKVAKRGQDVALRCDPISGHVSLFWYQQALGQGPEFLTYFQNEAQLDKSGLPSDRFFAERPEGSVSTLKIQRTQQEDSAVYLCASSPSGRENNEQFFGPGTRLTVL.

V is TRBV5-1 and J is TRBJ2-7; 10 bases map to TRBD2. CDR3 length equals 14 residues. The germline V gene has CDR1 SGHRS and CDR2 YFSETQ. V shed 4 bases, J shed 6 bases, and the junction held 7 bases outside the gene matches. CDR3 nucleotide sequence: TGCGCCAGCAGCCAACAACTAGCGGGGATCGAGCAGTACTTC. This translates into CASSQQLAGIEQYF.

In DNA form, the CDR3 reads TGTGCCAGCAGCATGGAGGGCCCAAGGGGCTATGGCTACACCTTC. This encodes CASSMEGPRGYGYTF. This chain joins TRBV27 and TRBJ1-2; D possibly corresponds to TRBD1 (5 bases). This CDR3 has 15 residues. Trimming removed 6 bases from V and 4 bases from J, with 18 bases in between. Germline V CDR1 and CDR2: MNHEY, SMNVEV (reference sequence).

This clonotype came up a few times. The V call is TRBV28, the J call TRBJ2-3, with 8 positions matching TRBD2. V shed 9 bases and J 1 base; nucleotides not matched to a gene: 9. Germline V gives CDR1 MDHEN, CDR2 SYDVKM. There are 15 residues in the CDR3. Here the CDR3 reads CASSGAGAGTDTQYF. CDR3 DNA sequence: TGTGCCAGTTCGGGAGCGGGGGCGGGCACAGATACGCAGTATTTT.

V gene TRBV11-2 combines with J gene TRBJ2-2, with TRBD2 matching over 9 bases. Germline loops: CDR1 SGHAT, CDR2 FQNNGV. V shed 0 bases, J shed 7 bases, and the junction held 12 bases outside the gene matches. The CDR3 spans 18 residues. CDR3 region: CASSLERRREGRGGELFF. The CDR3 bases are TGTGCCAGCAGCTTAGAACGGCGGCGGGAGGGCCGGGGCGGGGAGCTGTTTTTT.

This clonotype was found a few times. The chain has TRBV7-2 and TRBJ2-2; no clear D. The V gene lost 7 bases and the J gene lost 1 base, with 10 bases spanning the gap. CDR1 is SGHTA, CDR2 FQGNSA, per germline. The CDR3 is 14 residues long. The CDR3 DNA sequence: TGTGCCAGCATCAATCAACTGAACACCGGGGAGCTGTTTTTT. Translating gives CASINQLNTGELFF.

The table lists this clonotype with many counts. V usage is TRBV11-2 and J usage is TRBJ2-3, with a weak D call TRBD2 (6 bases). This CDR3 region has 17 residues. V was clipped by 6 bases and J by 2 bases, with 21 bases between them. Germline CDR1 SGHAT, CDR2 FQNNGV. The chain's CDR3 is CASRIGNTGSYTDTQYF. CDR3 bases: TGTGCCAGCAGAATTGGGAATACCGGGAGTTACACAGATACGCAGTATTTT. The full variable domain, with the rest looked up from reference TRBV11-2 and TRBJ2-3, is EAGVAQSPRYKIIEKRQSVAFWCNPISGHATLYWYQQILGQGPKLLIQFQNNGVVDDSQLPKDRFSAERLKGVDSTLKIQPAKLEDSAVYLCASRIGNTGSYTDTQYFGPGTRLTVL.

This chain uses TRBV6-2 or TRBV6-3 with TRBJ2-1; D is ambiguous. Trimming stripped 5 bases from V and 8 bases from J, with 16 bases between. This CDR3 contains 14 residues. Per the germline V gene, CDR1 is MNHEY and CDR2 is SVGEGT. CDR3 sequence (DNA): TGTGCCAGCAGTCCCGTGGGTGGGCCGTATGAGCAGTTCTTC. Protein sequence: CASSPVGGPYEQFF.

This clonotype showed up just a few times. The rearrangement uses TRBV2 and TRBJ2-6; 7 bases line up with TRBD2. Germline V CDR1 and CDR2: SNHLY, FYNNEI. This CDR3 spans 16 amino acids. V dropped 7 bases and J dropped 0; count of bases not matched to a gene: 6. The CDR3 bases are TGTGCCAGCACCCGGGGGGTATCCTCTGGGGCCAACGTCCTGACTTTC. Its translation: CASTRGVSSGANVLTF.

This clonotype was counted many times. DNA of the CDR3: TGCGCCAGCAGCTACCCCCTGACTAGCGGGATCCAACCCTACAATGAGCAGTTCTTC. It translates to CASSYPLTSGIQPYNEQFF. This chain links TRBV5-1 with TRBJ2-1; 11 bases agree with TRBD2. V lost 3 bases to trimming and J lost 2 bases; unmatched junction nucleotides: 13. The CDR3 has 19 residues. CDR1 and CDR2 (germline): SGHRS, YFSETQ.

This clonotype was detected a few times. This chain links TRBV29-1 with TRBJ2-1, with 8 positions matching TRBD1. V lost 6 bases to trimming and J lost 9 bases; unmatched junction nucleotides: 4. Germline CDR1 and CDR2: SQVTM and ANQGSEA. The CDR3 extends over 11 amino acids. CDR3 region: CSVPGGAEQFF. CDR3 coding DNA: TGCAGCGTCCCAGGGGGCGCTGAGCAGTTCTTC.

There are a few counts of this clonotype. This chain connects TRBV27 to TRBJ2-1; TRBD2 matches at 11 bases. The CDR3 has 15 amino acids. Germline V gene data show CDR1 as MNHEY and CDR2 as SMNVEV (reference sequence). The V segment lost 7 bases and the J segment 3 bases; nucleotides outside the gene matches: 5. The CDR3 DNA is TGTGCCAGCAACCCGGGACTAGCGGACTACAATGAGCAGTTCTTC. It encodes CASNPGLADYNEQFF.

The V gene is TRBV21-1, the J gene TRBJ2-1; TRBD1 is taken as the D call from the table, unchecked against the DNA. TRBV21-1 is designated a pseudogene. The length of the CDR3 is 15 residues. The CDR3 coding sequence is TGTGCCAGCAGCAGCAGACAGCCCGCCTACAATGAGCAGTTCTTC. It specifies CASSSRQPAYNEQFF.

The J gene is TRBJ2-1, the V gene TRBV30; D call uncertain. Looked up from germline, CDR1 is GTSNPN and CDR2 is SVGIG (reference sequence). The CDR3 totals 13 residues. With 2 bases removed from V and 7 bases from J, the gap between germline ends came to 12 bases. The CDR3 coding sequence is TGTGCCTGGAGTCCACTCTCGGTTAATGAGCAGTTCTTC. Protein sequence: CAWSPLSVNEQFF.

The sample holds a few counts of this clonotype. The CDR3: CASRGTSGNTIYF. For the CDR3, the DNA is TGTGCCAGCCGAGGGACCTCTGGAAACACCATATATTTT. The chain carries TRBV7-6 and TRBJ1-3; the D gene is possibly TRBD1 (5 bases). Trimming took off 8 bases at V and 0 bases at J, with 8 bases between the two ends. Germline V lookup: CDR1 SGHVS, CDR2 FNYEAQ. The CDR3 spans 13 residues.

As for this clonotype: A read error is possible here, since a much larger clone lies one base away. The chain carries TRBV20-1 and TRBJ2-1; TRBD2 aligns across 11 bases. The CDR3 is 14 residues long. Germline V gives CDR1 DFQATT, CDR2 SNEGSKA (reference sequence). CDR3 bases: TGCAGTGCCATGACTAGCGGGAAAAACAATGAGCAGCTCTTC. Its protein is CSAMTSGKNNEQLF.

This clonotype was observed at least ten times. The CDR3: CASSLVVGAGTAKNIQYF. The CDR3 bases are TGTGCCAGCAGCTTAGTGGTAGGAGCGGGAACGGCCAAAAACATTCAGTACTTC. This rearrangement joins TRBV11-1 to TRBJ2-4, with 7 bases aligning to TRBD2. Germline values: CDR1 SGHAT, CDR2 FQDESV (reference sequence). Trimming removed 1 base from V and 1 base from J; junction bases left unmatched: 10. This CDR3 spans 18 amino acids.

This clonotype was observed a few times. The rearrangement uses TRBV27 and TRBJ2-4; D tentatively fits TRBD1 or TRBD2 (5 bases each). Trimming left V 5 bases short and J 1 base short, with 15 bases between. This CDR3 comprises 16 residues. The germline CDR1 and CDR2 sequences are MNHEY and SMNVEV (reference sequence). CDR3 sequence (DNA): TGTGCCAGCAGTCTCCGGGGAGAGGGGGCCAAAAACATTCAGTACTTC. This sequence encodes CASSLRGEGAKNIQYF.